This T cell receptor (beta chain) was recovered during a study of blood T cell repertoires in COVID-19. Study in general: The samples span acute and convalescent COVID-19 from the United States, Italy and Spain. T cells, B-cell-depleted T cells, or PBMCs supplied cDNA or gDNA.

Authors' data handling: Counts of nucleated cells, estimated from reference gene primer amplification, were obtained. The method was immunoSEQ multiplex PCR; TCRdb's version includes in-frame clones alone and lacks a portion of them. The V and J calls and clone size are taken from that table; D and trimming were inferred from the DNA. The profile shows 170,000 or so clones, 90% of them singletons. V dropped 5 bases and J dropped 6; count of bases not matched to a gene: 13. Germline V gene lookup returns CDR1 KGHSH and CDR2 LQKENI. The CDR3 has 16 amino acids. J is TRBJ2-3 and V is TRBV18; 8 positions agree with TRBD2. The clonotype originates from a man aged 50-59 years with acute or convalescent COVID-19. Material for sequencing was peripheral blood. The CDR3 region has the DNA TGTGCCAGCTCATCGAACTCCGGGGGGGGCCCCGATACGCAGTATTTT. Protein sequence: CASSSNSGGGPDTQYF.